One and the same sample provided the 30 T cell receptor beta chains below, sequenced in a study of blood T cells in healthy people across ages. Using a J-beta primer mix together with a sample-barcoded 5' primer, a second PCR was run for roughly 6 to 12 cycles. TCRdb reprocessed the 5' RACE reads via MiXCR and lists one record per CDR3 protein. The table lists over a million distinct CDR3 sequences, 55% to 75% of them singletons, with under 8.5% in the top ten. Sequencing was carried out using blood. The source is a man in his late teens or twenties in good health.

This clonotype was picked up a small number of times. The chain joins TRBV11-2 to TRBJ1-3, with no clear D. V dropped 5 bases and J dropped 0 bases, with 17 bases sitting between them. Germline CDR1 SGHAT, CDR2 FQNNGV. This CDR3 is built from 17 residues. CDR3 bases: TGTGCCAGCAGCCCTCGAGGCGGCCCAAGCTCTGGAAACACCATATATTTT. Its protein product is CASSPRGGPSSGNTIYF.

This chain joins TRBV3-1 and TRBJ1-1; possible D gene TRBD1, 5 bases. The CDR3 is made up of 13 amino acids. V shed 4 bases and J shed 7 bases, with 13 bases lying between them. The germline CDR1 and CDR2 sequences are LGHDT and YNNKEL (reference sequence). The CDR3 here is CASSLERDLEAFF. CDR3 nucleotide sequence: TGTGCCAGCAGCCTCGAACGGGACCTTGAAGCTTTCTTT.

The V gene is TRBV9, the J gene TRBJ1-1; no reliable D call. The germline V gene encodes CDR1 SGDLS and CDR2 YYNGEE. The V gene lost 5 bases and the J gene lost 7 bases, with 9 bases spanning the gap. The CDR3 has 11 amino acids. As DNA, the CDR3 is TGTGCCAGCAGTCCTACAGTTGAAGCTTTCTTT. Protein: CASSPTVEAFF.

This rearrangement joins TRBV4-1 to TRBJ1-5; TRBD1 might be the D (6 bases). The CDR3 loop spans 16 amino acids. Germline V gives CDR1 MGHRA, CDR2 YSYEKL. V lost 4 bases to trimming and J lost 2 bases, with 15 bases between them. The CDR3 nucleotides are TGCGCCAGCAGCCTCTGGGCAGGGGAGGGCAATCAGCCCCAGCATTTT. As protein: CASSLWAGEGNQPQHF.

In its sample, this clonotype was seen a few times. The chain's CDR3 is CASSEGRGVYEQYF. The DNA of the CDR3 is TGTGCCAGCAGCGAAGGGAGGGGGGTCTACGAGCAGTACTTC. The rearrangement links TRBV6-6 to TRBJ2-7; possibly TRBD2 for D (7 bases). The CDR3 contains 14 residues. V lost 6 bases to trimming and J lost 3 bases, with 15 bases between them. The germline V gene encodes CDR1 MNHNY and CDR2 SVGAGI (reference sequence).

The V and J genes are TRBV7-8 and TRBJ2-2; TRBD2 is a possible D gene (7 bases). The CDR3 is made up of 17 amino acids. The germline gives CDR1 SGHVS, CDR2 FQNEAQ. V was pared by 5 bases and J by 5 bases, with 21 bases between. CDR3 region: CASSENRRGATTGELFF. The CDR3 coding sequence is TGTGCCAGCAGCGAAAACCGTCGGGGGGCAACTACCGGGGAGCTGTTTTTT.

The V call is TRBV10-3, the J call TRBJ2-3, with TRBD2 matching over 12 bases. Germline CDR1 and CDR2: ENHRY and SYGVKD. V trimming: 4 bases; J trimming: 1 base; junction bases outside the gene matches: 6. CDR3 length: 17 residues. DNA of the CDR3: TGTGCCATCAGTGCACACCGACTAGCGGGGGGCACAGATACGCAGTATTTT. This sequence encodes CAISAHRLAGGTDTQYF.

J is TRBJ2-2 and V is TRBV10-3; D unresolved. The CDR3 is made up of 13 amino acids. Trimming cost V 2 bases and J 6 bases, with 7 bases left between them. Germline-derived CDR1 and CDR2 are ENHRY and SYGVKD. The CDR3 nucleotides are TGTGCCATCAGTGAGATAAAATCCGGGGAGCTGTTTTTT. Residues: CAISEIKSGELFF.

A few counts support this clonotype. The genes are TRBV7-2 and TRBJ2-7, with 11 positions matching TRBD2. V lost 5 bases, J lost 8 bases, and 11 bases stayed unmatched. The V gene's germline CDR1 is SGHTA and CDR2 FQGNSA. The CDR3 consists of 15 residues. The CDR3 region is CASSDTQTSGMKQYF. The CDR3 DNA reads TGTGCCAGCAGCGATACCCAGACTAGCGGGATGAAGCAGTACTTC.

This clonotype was picked up a small number of times. This chain connects TRBV25-1 to TRBJ2-1, with D unclear. Per the germline V gene, CDR1 is MGHDK and CDR2 is SYGVNS. The V end was cut by 2 bases, the J end by 12 bases, with 11 bases between. CDR3 size: 12 residues. DNA of the CDR3: TGTGCCAGCAGTGAAAGTACCGCTCGGCAGTTCTTC. This translates into CASSESTARQFF.

There are a few counts of this clonotype. The rearrangement joins TRBV27 to TRBJ1-2; TRBD1 is a possible D gene (5 bases). With 1 base removed from V and 8 bases from J, the gap between germline ends came to 20 bases. Germline V gene data show CDR1 as MNHEY and CDR2 as SMNVEV (reference sequence). The CDR3 extends over 16 amino acids. CDR3 bases: TGTGCCAGCAGTTTATTAGCCCTACAGGATTTAGAGGGCTACACCTTC. This encodes CASSLLALQDLEGYTF.

The chain has TRBV7-2 and TRBJ1-2; 10 nucleotides align to TRBD1. CDR3 length equals 15 residues. Trimming at V came to 5 bases and at J to 8 bases, leaving 11 bases not matched to a gene. Looked up from germline, CDR1 is SGHTA and CDR2 is FQGNSA. The CDR3 DNA sequence: TGTGCCAGCAGCCCCCGGACAGGGGGGGGTGGGGGCTACACCTTC. This sequence encodes CASSPRTGGGGGYTF.

V is TRBV4-1 and J is TRBJ1-5; D is unclear. Between the trimmed V and J ends, which lost 3 bases and 1 base, there was a span of 16 bases. The CDR3 spans 17 residues. Germline V gene sequence: CDR1 MGHRA, CDR2 YSYEKL. DNA of the CDR3: TGCGCCAGCAGCCACAATCCGAGGGTCGGGAGCAATCAGCCCCAGCATTTT. Translated: CASSHNPRVGSNQPQHF.

The V gene is TRBV27, the J gene TRBJ2-7, with D perhaps matching TRBD1 or TRBD2 (5 bases each). CDR1 and CDR2 from the germline V gene are MNHEY and SMNVEV (reference sequence). The ends were cut back, 2 bases at V and 7 bases at J, with 18 bases in the middle. The length of the CDR3 is 15 residues. Written as DNA, the CDR3 is TGTGCCAGCAGTTTAGGGGGTTCCCTACTAGGGGAGCAGTACTTC. Translation: CASSLGGSLLGEQYF.

The chain joins TRBV13 to TRBJ2-5, with 13 bases fitting TRBD2. The CDR3 is made up of 17 amino acids. Germline V gene lookup returns CDR1 PRHDT and CDR2 FYEKMQ (reference sequence). V shed 4 bases, J shed 1 base, and the junction held 6 bases outside the gene matches. CDR3 residues: CASSSSGLAGFQETQYF. Here the CDR3 DNA reads TGTGCCAGCAGCTCTTCGGGACTAGCGGGATTCCAAGAGACCCAGTACTTC.

The gene calls are TRBV7-9 and TRBJ2-5; no clear D. The germline CDR1 and CDR2 sequences are SEHNR and FQNEAQ (reference sequence). The V end was cut by 2 bases, the J end by 5 bases, with 12 bases between. This CDR3 contains 14 residues. CDR3 bases: TGTGCCAGCAGCTTAATGTATCCTGGGGAGACCCAGTACTTC. Protein sequence: CASSLMYPGETQYF.

The chain joins TRBV5-1 to TRBJ2-1; D may match TRBD1 or TRBD2 (5 bases each). Deletions cut 4 bases from V and 7 bases from J, with 15 bases between. Germline V gene data show CDR1 as SGHRS and CDR2 as YFSETQ. The CDR3 spans 14 residues. The chain's CDR3 is CASSVGDLDNEQFF. The CDR3 DNA sequence: TGCGCCAGCAGCGTGGGGGATTTGGATAATGAGCAGTTCTTC.

The V gene is TRBV7-2, the J gene TRBJ2-7; D is uncertain. V was clipped by 1 base and J by 2 bases, with 15 bases between them. Germline loops: CDR1 SGHTA, CDR2 FQGNSA. The CDR3 runs 16 residues. The CDR3 loop is CASSLEGSDGAYEQYF. The CDR3 DNA reads TGTGCCAGCAGCTTAGAAGGATCGGACGGAGCCTACGAGCAGTACTTC. The whole variable domain, remainder taken from reference TRBV7-2 and TRBJ2-7, is GAGVSQSPSNKVTEKGKDVELRCDPISGHTALYWYRQSLGQGLEFLIYFQGNSAPDKSGLPSDRFSAERTGGSVSTLTIQRTQQEDSAVYLCASSLEGSDGAYEQYFGPGTRLTVT.

This clonotype was counted between two and nine times. The V call is TRBV29-1, the J call TRBJ2-1, with 9 bases identical to TRBD2. Germline-derived CDR1 and CDR2 are SQVTM and ANQGSEA. V shed 7 bases, J shed 3 bases, and the junction held 7 bases outside the gene matches. This CDR3 contains 14 residues. This CDR3 reads CSALPSGNYNEQFF. The CDR3 nucleotides are TGCAGCGCCCTTCCTAGCGGGAACTACAATGAGCAGTTCTTC.

The sample holds a few counts of this clonotype. The V and J genes are TRBV12-3 or TRBV12-4 and TRBJ2-1; D may be TRBD1 (5 bases). This CDR3 spans 14 amino acids. V dropped 4 bases and J dropped 8 bases, with 15 bases sitting between them. CDR3 coding DNA: TGTGCCAGCAGTTCCCTGCAGGGTTTGGATGAGCAGTTCTTC. It encodes CASSSLQGLDEQFF.

As concerns this clonotype: The junction does not match germline at one end; this may be a read error. The chain couples TRBV7-9 to TRBJ2-1; 11 nucleotides align to TRBD2. This CDR3 has 16 residues. Looked up from germline, CDR1 is SEHNR and CDR2 is FQNEAQ (reference sequence). CDR3 sequence (DNA): TGTGCCTGCAGTTCAGCACTAGCGGGAGTAAACAATGAGCAGTTCTTC. Protein: CACSSALAGVNNEQFF.

The chain is built from TRBV13 and TRBJ2-3, with TRBD1 matching 7 bases. CDR1 and CDR2 from the germline V gene are PRHDT and FYEKMQ (reference sequence). J gave up 6 bases and V 7 bases, and 7 bases lay outside the gene matches. There are 13 residues in the CDR3. In nucleotides, the CDR3 is TGTGCCAGCAAGGGGGCCCCGTCGGATACGCAGTATTTT. The encoded protein is CASKGAPSDTQYF.

The genes are TRBV15 and TRBJ2-7; D is ambiguous. The ends were cut back, 0 bases at V and 5 bases at J, with 11 bases in the middle. Germline-derived CDR1 and CDR2 are LNHNV and YYDKDF (reference sequence). This CDR3 is 14 amino acids long. The CDR3 sequence is CATSRDLVADEQYF. The CDR3 region has the DNA TGTGCCACCAGCAGAGATCTCGTCGCTGACGAGCAGTACTTC.

The chain joins TRBV7-9 to TRBJ1-6; D is uncertain. The V and J ends lost 5 bases and 8 bases respectively, with 10 bases between them. CDR3 size: 13 residues. The V gene's germline CDR1 is SEHNR and CDR2 FQNEAQ (reference sequence). The CDR3 sequence: CASSKGMDSPLHF. The CDR3 nucleotides are TGTGCCAGCAGCAAAGGCATGGATTCACCCCTCCACTTT.

The V call is TRBV5-1, the J call TRBJ2-7; D gene uncertain. This CDR3 spans 13 amino acids. Germline V gives CDR1 SGHRS, CDR2 YFSETQ. V was pared by 4 bases and J by 7 bases, with 15 bases between. Here the CDR3 reads CASSEDKGNEQYF. CDR3 nucleotide sequence: TGCGCCAGCAGCGAGGATAAGGGTAATGAGCAGTACTTC.

This clonotype was counted only a few times. This sequence joins TRBV4-3 and TRBJ2-3, with 10 bases matching TRBD2. Losses at the gene ends were 0 bases for V and 4 bases for J; bases not matched to a gene: 13. CDR1 is LGHNA, CDR2 YSLEER, per germline. This CDR3 spans 19 amino acids. The CDR3 reads CASSQEWGALAGIPDTQYF. CDR3 coding DNA: TGCGCCAGCAGCCAAGAATGGGGGGCACTAGCGGGGATCCCAGATACGCAGTATTTT.

The gene calls are TRBV6-5 and TRBJ2-7, with 10 bases identical to TRBD2. In germline, CDR1 is MNHEY, CDR2 SVGAGI. The CDR3 consists of 17 residues. The V segment lost 1 base and the J segment 2 bases; nucleotides outside the gene matches: 8. The CDR3 DNA follows: TGTGCCAGCAGTTACTATGGAACCGGACTAGCGGCCTACGAGCAGTACTTC. This translates into CASSYYGTGLAAYEQYF.

This chain links TRBV6-2 or TRBV6-3 with TRBJ1-1; D is undetermined. V lost 5 bases and J 7 bases, leaving 11 bases between the germline ends. Germline V gives CDR1 MNHEY, CDR2 SVGEGT. The CDR3 totals 12 residues. CDR3 loop: CASSLPNFEAFF. The CDR3 nucleotides are TGTGCCAGCAGTCTCCCGAATTTTGAAGCTTTCTTT.

CDR3 protein: CASSLPARSGRNNEQFF. CDR3 DNA: TGTGCCAGCAGCTTACCCGCTAGGTCGGGGAGAAACAATGAGCAGTTCTTC. The rearrangement joins TRBV4-2 to TRBJ2-1, with D possibly matching TRBD2 (5 bases). Deletions cut 5 bases from V and 5 bases from J, with 22 bases between. CDR1 and CDR2 (germline): LGHNA, YNFKEQ. This CDR3 is built from 17 residues.

The table lists this clonotype with a few counts. V and J are TRBV12-3 or TRBV12-4 and TRBJ2-2; D gene uncertain. The CDR3 runs 11 residues. V was trimmed by 6 bases and J by 6 bases, leaving 5 bases between them. CDR3 nucleotide sequence: TGTGCCAGCAGGTCGTCCGGGGAGCTGTTTTTT. It translates to CASRSSGELFF.